This TCR beta chain was documented in a study of blood T cells in healthy people across ages. General study results and limits: Diversity was estimated from one million T cells, and these estimates were considered underestimates.

Peripheral blood samples of around 9.8 milliliters were drawn from each donor. Germline assignment: CDR1 MNHEY and CDR2 SMNVEV (reference sequence). This CDR3 is built from 14 residues. Trimming cost V 4 bases and J 8 bases, with 17 bases left between them. To note about this clonotype: Antigen: not known.

Through a sample-barcoded 5' primer and a J-beta primer mix, a second PCR was run for about 6 to 11 cycles. TCRdb independently ran MiXCR on the 5' RACE reads; one entry per CDR3 protein. This sample has about 1.7 million distinct CDR3 sequences, with 28% found just once. The sequence derives from a woman in her twenties or thirties in good health. This chain uses TRBV27 with TRBJ1-2; D might be TRBD1 (6 bases). Input material: blood. The DNA of the CDR3 is TGTGCCAGCAGTTCCTGGGACATGGAAGGAGGCTACACCTTC. This encodes CASSSWDMEGGYTF.